One sample yielded the 10 T cell receptor beta chains listed below, sequenced in a study of T cells in Graves' hyperthyroidism and ophthalmopathy. Amplification yielded TCR beta CDR3 regions, with RNA transcripts as the source. TCR CDR3 underwent first-round RT-PCR with the HTBI primer set. TCRdb fed the multiplex PCR reads into MiXCR, producing one record per CDR3 protein. This repertoire shows about 420,000 distinct CDR3 sequences, about a sixth found once; its top ten account for 11% to 15%. The sequencing sample was made of blood. Receptors were obtained from a woman younger than 35 with Graves' hyperthyroidism.

This clonotype was observed at least ten times. The J gene is TRBJ1-5, the V gene TRBV5-6; D is unresolved. The CDR3 has 15 residues. Germline V gene sequence: CDR1 SGHDT, CDR2 YYEEEE. The V end was cut by 3 bases, the J end by 7 bases, with 17 bases between. The chain's CDR3 is CASSSRAGEKQPQHF. DNA for the CDR3: TGTGCCAGCAGCTCCCGAGCCGGGGAAAAACAGCCCCAGCATTTT.

This clonotype was observed a handful of times. This chain uses TRBV24-1 with TRBJ1-4; D uncertain. CDR3 size: 13 residues. Germline V gene data show CDR1 as KGHDR and CDR2 as SFDVKD. V lost 5 bases, J lost 4 bases, and 7 bases lay in between. The CDR3 reads CATSGSHNEKLFF. In nucleotides, the CDR3 is TGTGCCACCAGTGGTTCACATAATGAAAAACTGTTTTTT.

The rearrangement links TRBV2 to TRBJ1-3; a possible D gene is TRBD1 (6 bases). The CDR3 is 16 amino acids. V was pared by 7 bases and J by 0 bases, with 16 bases between. The germline gives CDR1 SNHLY, CDR2 FYNNEI. Here the CDR3 reads CASKPSYRVSGNTIYF. The DNA of the CDR3 is TGTGCCAGCAAACCCTCCTACAGGGTCTCTGGAAACACCATATATTTT. Looking up the rest from reference TRBV2 and TRBJ1-3 gives the full variable domain: EPEVTQTPSHQVTQMGQEVILRCVPISNHLYFYWYRQILGQKVEFLVSFYNNEISEKSEIFDDQFSVERPDGSNFTLKIRSTKLEDSAMYFCASKPSYRVSGNTIYFGEGSWLTVV.

V is TRBV7-6 and J is TRBJ1-5; 9 positions agree with TRBD1. The CDR3 loop spans 13 amino acids. V was clipped by 3 bases and J by 9 bases; unmatched bases: 3. CDR1 is SGHVS and CDR2 is FNYEAQ in the germline V gene. The CDR3 loop reads CASSLGQGAPQHF. The CDR3 DNA follows: TGTGCCAGCAGCTTGGGACAGGGTGCGCCCCAGCATTTT.

Comments on this clonotype: This sequence may be a read error, since a much larger clone differs from it by one base. This chain connects TRBV6-2 or TRBV6-3 to TRBJ2-1; D is undetermined. The V gene lost 7 bases and the J gene lost 7 bases, with 14 bases spanning the gap. The CDR3 consists of 13 residues. CDR1 and CDR2 (germline): MNHEY, SVGEGT. Here the CDR3 reads CASTSSQENEQFF. CDR3 DNA: TGTGCCAGCACCTCCTCCCAAGAAAATGAGCAGTTCTTC.

The chain has TRBV5-1 and TRBJ2-2, with 7 bases identical to TRBD2. CDR3 length: 17 residues. Trimming took 0 bases from V and 5 from J; bases not matched to a gene: 10. Per germline, CDR1 SGHRS and CDR2 YFSETQ. Written as DNA, the CDR3 is TGCGCCAGCAGCTTGGAGGGCGGGAGCATGGAGACCGGGGAGCTGTTTTTT. Translating gives CASSLEGGSMETGELFF.

The sample holds many counts of this clonotype. This chain joins TRBV5-1 and TRBJ2-1; 11 nucleotides agree with TRBD2. Germline assignment: CDR1 SGHRS and CDR2 YFSETQ. The junction had 9 bases not matched to a gene; V was cut back by 4 bases and J by 6 bases. CDR3 size: 16 residues. CDR3 nucleotides: TGCGCCAGCAGCCTCCGGCCTAGCGGGGGGAGCAATGAGCAGTTCTTC. Translated, it gives CASSLRPSGGSNEQFF.

The gene calls are TRBV10-3 and TRBJ2-6; D is unclear. This CDR3 has 13 amino acids. Looked up from germline, CDR1 is ENHRY and CDR2 is SYGVKD. The V gene lost 10 bases and the J gene lost 4 bases, with 11 bases spanning the gap. The CDR3, as DNA: TGTGCCACTCGGCCCTTAGGGGCCAACGTCCTGACTTTC. It translates to CATRPLGANVLTF.

This clonotype was seen at least ten times. V usage is TRBV20-1 and J usage is TRBJ2-3; D tentatively reads TRBD1 or TRBD2 (5 bases each). Trimming cost V 1 base and J 3 bases, with 14 bases left between them. The CDR3 covers 15 residues. Germline CDR1 is DFQATT and CDR2 is SNEGSKA (reference sequence). The CDR3 DNA reads as TGCAGTGCTAGAGCGGCAGGGAGAGGAACAGATACGCAGTATTTT. Protein sequence: CSARAAGRGTDTQYF.

This clonotype was counted at least ten times. V gene TRBV6-2 or TRBV6-3 combines with J gene TRBJ1-1; 8 positions agree with TRBD1. J lost 3 bases, V lost 6 bases, and 3 bases had no gene match. CDR1 and CDR2 (germline): MNHEY, SVGEGT. This CDR3 comprises 13 residues. The CDR3 nucleotides are TGTGCCAGCAGAAAGACAGGGGACACTGAAGCTTTCTTT. Translating it yields CASRKTGDTEAFF.